This TCR beta chain emerged from a study of blood T cell repertoires in COVID-19. Study summary: Whether acute or convalescent, the COVID-19 samples came from the United States, Italy and Spain.

Germline assignment: CDR1 SGHNT and CDR2 YENEEA. The CDR3 is 12 amino acids. V shed 6 bases and J shed 4 bases, with 6 bases lying between them. Original processing notes: Reference gene primer amplification yielded estimated nucleated cell counts. Here immunoSEQ multiplex PCR was the method, and the copy in TCRdb shows in-frame clones only, minus some. V and J calls and clone size are given by that table; D and trimming were obtained from the DNA. The sample lists under 250,000 clones; roughly 90% were seen once. Material: peripheral blood. The clonotype was recovered from a man between 60 and 75 years old with acute or convalescent COVID-19. The chain joins TRBV11-3 to TRBJ2-2; no definite D call. The CDR3 region has the DNA TGTGCCAGCAGGTCACTCACCGGGGAGCTGTTTTTT. Its protein product is CASRSLTGELFF. The whole variable domain, remainder taken from reference TRBV11-3 and TRBJ2-2, is EAGVVQSPRYKIIEKKQPVAFWCNPISGHNTLYWYLQNLGQGPELLIRYENEEAVDDSQLPKDRFSAERLKGVDSTLKIQPAELGDSAVYLCASRSLTGELFFGEGSRLTVL.